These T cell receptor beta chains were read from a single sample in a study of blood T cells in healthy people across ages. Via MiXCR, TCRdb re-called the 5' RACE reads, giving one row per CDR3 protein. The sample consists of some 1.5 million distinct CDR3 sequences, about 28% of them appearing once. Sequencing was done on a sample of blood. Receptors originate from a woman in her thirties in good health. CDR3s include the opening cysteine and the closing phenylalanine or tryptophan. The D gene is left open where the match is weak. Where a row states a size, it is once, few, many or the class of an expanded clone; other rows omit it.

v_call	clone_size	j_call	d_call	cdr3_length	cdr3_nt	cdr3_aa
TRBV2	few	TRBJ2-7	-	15	TGTGCCAGCAGAGATGACGTCGGTTTTACCTACGAGCAGTACTTC	CASRDDVGFTYEQYF
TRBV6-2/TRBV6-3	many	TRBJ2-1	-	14	TGTGCCAGCAGTTATCTGGGCAAATACAATGAGCAGTTCTTC	CASSYLGKYNEQFF
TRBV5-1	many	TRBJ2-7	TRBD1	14	TGCGCCAGCAGCTTCGTGGGGGACAGCTACGAGCAGTACTTC	CASSFVGDSYEQYF
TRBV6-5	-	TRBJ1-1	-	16	TGTGCCAGCAGTTACGATCTGAGAGTCATGAACACTGAAGCTTTCTTT	CASSYDLRVMNTEAFF
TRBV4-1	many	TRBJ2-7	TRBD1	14	TGCGCCAGCGGGTCCGGGGACAGGGCTTACGAGCAGTACTTC	CASGSGDRAYEQYF
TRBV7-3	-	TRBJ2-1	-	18	TGTACCAGCAGCTCCCAAGGTGGTAGCCTACCTAGGCTGAATGAGCAGTTCTTC	CTSSSQGGSLPRLNEQFF
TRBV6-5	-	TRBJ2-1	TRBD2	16	TGTGCCAGCAGTCGAGTAGCGGGAGAGGTGGGCAATGAGCAGTTCTTC	CASSRVAGEVGNEQFF
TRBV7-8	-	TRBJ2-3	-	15	TGTGCCAGCACCCCTGGGGGCATGAGCACAGATACGCAGTATTTT	CASTPGGMSTDTQYF
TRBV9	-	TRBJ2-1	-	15	TGTACCAGCAGTGTAGAGACTACTTCCCGCAATGAGCAGTTCTTC	CTSSVETTSRNEQFF
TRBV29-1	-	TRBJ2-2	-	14	TGCAGCGTTGAAGGGGAACGGGTCACCGGGGAGCTGTTTTTT	CSVEGERVTGELFF
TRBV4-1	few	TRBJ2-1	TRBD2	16	TGCGCCAGCAGCCGCACTAGCGGGAGGGGAGACAATGAGCAGTTCTTC	CASSRTSGRGDNEQFF
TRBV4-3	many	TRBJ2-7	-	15	TGCGCCAGCAGCCAAGAAGTTCGTGTAACCTACGAGCAGTACTTC	CASSQEVRVTYEQYF
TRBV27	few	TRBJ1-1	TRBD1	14	TGTGCCAGCGGACTCTCTCGACAGGGAACTGAAGCTTTCTTT	CASGLSRQGTEAFF
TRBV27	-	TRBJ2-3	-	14	TGTGCCAGTATCCCCGGGGGAGTACGGGATACGCAGTATTTT	CASIPGGVRDTQYF